A single sample gave rise to the 5 T cell receptor beta chains below, sequenced in a study of blood T cells in healthy people across ages. Through a sample-barcoded 5' primer and a J-beta primer mix, a second PCR was run for roughly 6 to 12 cycles. TCRdb fed the 5' RACE reads into MiXCR, producing one record per CDR3 protein. The sample has about 580,000 distinct CDR3 sequences, roughly 43% seen once. Sequencing was done on a sample of blood. Receptors were obtained from a man older than 75 in good health.

This clonotype was observed once. The chain links TRBV10-3 to TRBJ2-2; D gene uncertain. The germline V and J ends were trimmed by 2 bases and 9 bases, with 7 bases remaining between them. Germline assignment: CDR1 ENHRY and CDR2 SYGVKD. CDR3 size: 12 residues. CDR3 DNA sequence: TGTGCCATCAGTGAGGGATGGAGGGAGCTGTTTTTT. This encodes CAISEGWRELFF.

The genes are TRBV27 and TRBJ1-5; the D gene is possibly TRBD1 (5 bases). This CDR3 spans 14 amino acids. CDR1 MNHEY and CDR2 SMNVEV come from the germline V gene (reference sequence). V was clipped by 6 bases and J by 6 bases, with 15 bases between them. This chain's CDR3 is CASRSGRAAQPQHF. Written as DNA, the CDR3 is TGTGCCAGCAGATCCGGCAGGGCAGCTCAGCCCCAGCATTTT.

This clonotype was picked up many times. The CDR3 coding sequence is TGCAGTGCAACCGGGACATGGATGATCTACGAGCAGTACTTC. It is translated as CSATGTWMIYEQYF. V is TRBV20-1 and J is TRBJ2-7; maybe TRBD1 (6 bases). Trimming pared 6 bases from V and 3 bases from J, leaving 18 bases between. Germline V gene data show CDR1 as DFQATT and CDR2 as SNEGSKA (reference sequence). The CDR3 sequence is 14 residues long.

This clonotype occurred many times. V and J are TRBV6-6 and TRBJ1-1; D ambiguous. V was cut by 11 bases and J by 2 bases, with 15 bases left in between. This CDR3 has 13 amino acids. From germline, CDR1 is MNHNY and CDR2 SVGAGI (reference sequence). CDR3 nucleotide sequence: TGTGCCGGGTCCTTGGACTTAAACACTGAAGCTTTCTTT. Translated, it gives CAGSLDLNTEAFF.

The chain uses TRBV21-1 and TRBJ1-2. TRBV21-1 is given as a pseudogene. CDR3 length: 16 amino acids. CDR3 DNA sequence: TGTGCCAGCAGCAACCCATCGGAGGTCACCCTCTATGGCTACACCTTC. It encodes CASSNPSEVTLYGYTF.